This entry features one TCR beta chain sequence. The antigen is not known. This record belongs to a study of T cell responses to AZD1222 COVID-19 vaccine. General study findings and limits: Close to half of all spike-specific TCRs reportedly target regions of the variants that are unmutated.

Germline V gives CDR1 SEHNR, CDR2 FQNEAQ (reference sequence). The germline V and J ends were trimmed by 1 base and 1 base, with 5 bases remaining between them. The CDR3 has 13 amino acids. The assay was immunoSEQ multiplex PCR, and TCRdb's table has in-frame clones only and misses some. This sample yields 30,000 to 35,000 clones, of which about four fifths are seen a single time; 4.5% to 5.5% belongs to the top ten. V is TRBV7-9 and J is TRBJ2-7; D is uncertain. The starting material was peripheral blood, obtained 28 days after the second AZD1222 dose. The TCR was taken from an adult who received the AZD1222 COVID-19 vaccine. The CDR3 bases are TGTGCCAGCAGCTTAGAAAGATCCTACGAGCAGTACTTC. Translated, it gives CASSLERSYEQYF.